The rows below give T cell receptor beta chains drawn from one sample of a study of blood T cell repertoires in COVID-19. Measured with immunoSEQ multiplex PCR; TCRdb has only the in-frame clones, and not every one. The sample lists fewer than 200,000 clones; about 85% were seen once. Sequencing used peripheral blood. The receptors were gathered from an older woman with acute or convalescent COVID-19. Each CDR3 is given with its conserved first and last residue. Part of the rows lack a size; the others show once, few, many or a class for expanded clones.

cdr3_aa: CASSTTGRSEAFF; j_call: TRBJ1-1; clone_size: NA; v_call: TRBV19
cdr3_aa: CASSSSRTANHPYEQYF; j_call: TRBJ2-7; clone_size: NA; v_call: TRBV28
cdr3_aa: CASSVGTSGRAVYEQFF; j_call: TRBJ2-1; clone_size: NA; v_call: TRBV9
cdr3_aa: CASSERTGWNQPQHF; j_call: TRBJ1-5; clone_size: NA; v_call: TRBV10-2
cdr3_aa: CASPWTVLDCYNSPLHF; j_call: TRBJ1-6; clone_size: NA; v_call: TRBV28
cdr3_aa: CASSMRGFSPLHF; j_call: TRBJ1-6; clone_size: NA; v_call: TRBV6-5
cdr3_aa: CASSLNPGTGTLNTEAFF; j_call: TRBJ1-1; clone_size: NA; v_call: TRBV5-1
cdr3_aa: CASSLERQGMYNEQFF; j_call: TRBJ2-1; clone_size: NA; v_call: TRBV11-2
cdr3_aa: CASSLSGTAYEQYF; j_call: TRBJ2-7; clone_size: NA; v_call: TRBV3-1/TRBV3-2
cdr3_aa: CATSRSSPPYGYTF; j_call: TRBJ1-2; clone_size: NA; v_call: TRBV15
cdr3_aa: CATSQGGMGLTEAFF; j_call: TRBJ1-1; clone_size: NA; v_call: TRBV2
cdr3_aa: CASSLLAPNEQFF; j_call: TRBJ2-1; clone_size: NA; v_call: TRBV12-3/TRBV12-4
cdr3_aa: CGTFQGSGNTIYF; j_call: TRBJ1-3; clone_size: NA; v_call: TRBV28
cdr3_aa: CASSYSGTVTNEQFF; j_call: TRBJ2-1; clone_size: NA; v_call: TRBV6-5
cdr3_aa: CATSRTNYGYTF; j_call: TRBJ1-2; clone_size: NA; v_call: TRBV24-1
cdr3_aa: CASSLRVGLAGEGEQFF; j_call: TRBJ2-1; clone_size: NA; v_call: TRBV11-2
cdr3_aa: CATSRDRSLLDGYTF; j_call: TRBJ1-2; clone_size: NA; v_call: TRBV15
cdr3_aa: CASSYTGRAGEQYF; j_call: TRBJ2-7; clone_size: NA; v_call: TRBV6-6
cdr3_aa: CASSFLTVTNYGYTF; j_call: TRBJ1-2; clone_size: NA; v_call: TRBV7-9
cdr3_aa: CASSTPRVYPYEQYF; j_call: TRBJ2-7; clone_size: NA; v_call: TRBV11-2
cdr3_aa: CASSVQDSRYEQYF; j_call: TRBJ2-7; clone_size: NA; v_call: TRBV4-1
cdr3_aa: CASSRRGDFGANVLTF; j_call: TRBJ2-6; clone_size: NA; v_call: TRBV18
cdr3_aa: CASSHRQGQTEAFF; j_call: TRBJ1-1; clone_size: NA; v_call: TRBV19
cdr3_aa: CASSPFGGSYNEQFF; j_call: TRBJ2-1; clone_size: NA; v_call: TRBV7-3
cdr3_aa: CSVGGGRTNTEAFF; j_call: TRBJ1-1; clone_size: NA; v_call: TRBV29-1
cdr3_aa: CAWSEGYYEQYF; j_call: TRBJ2-7; clone_size: NA; v_call: TRBV30
cdr3_aa: CASSFSGATGELFF; j_call: TRBJ2-2; clone_size: NA; v_call: TRBV19
cdr3_aa: CASSKGLTAGEQFF; j_call: TRBJ2-1; clone_size: few; v_call: TRBV5-4
cdr3_aa: CASSSRGGNGYTF; j_call: TRBJ1-2; clone_size: NA; v_call: TRBV6-5
cdr3_aa: CASSSWVFGAFF; j_call: TRBJ1-1; clone_size: once; v_call: TRBV28
cdr3_aa: CASSPGTSGRNEQFF; j_call: TRBJ2-1; clone_size: NA; v_call: TRBV11-2
cdr3_aa: CASSHGTGERANGYTF; j_call: TRBJ1-2; clone_size: NA; v_call: TRBV28
cdr3_aa: CASTFRVDTEAFF; j_call: TRBJ1-1; clone_size: NA; v_call: TRBV28
cdr3_aa: CASSKPGLAGCPFYEQYF; j_call: TRBJ2-7; clone_size: once; v_call: TRBV21-1
cdr3_aa: CASSYYPDSRNTIYF; j_call: TRBJ1-3; clone_size: NA; v_call: TRBV6-5
cdr3_aa: CASSQSGGVRAFF; j_call: TRBJ1-1; clone_size: NA; v_call: TRBV3-1/TRBV3-2
cdr3_aa: CASSYARTGASYNEQFF; j_call: TRBJ2-1; clone_size: once; v_call: TRBV6-2/TRBV6-3
cdr3_aa: CATRQGRGEQFF; j_call: TRBJ2-1; clone_size: once; v_call: TRBV24-1
cdr3_aa: CASSLDRIQGELFF; j_call: TRBJ2-2; clone_size: NA; v_call: TRBV5-1
cdr3_aa: CASSAGTGPNLYEQYF; j_call: TRBJ2-7; clone_size: NA; v_call: TRBV21-1
cdr3_aa: CATSRDTPGSGFDEQFF; j_call: TRBJ2-1; clone_size: NA; v_call: TRBV15
cdr3_aa: CASNPPRNSPLHF; j_call: TRBJ1-6; clone_size: NA; v_call: TRBV28
cdr3_aa: CASRREGGGSQPQHF; j_call: TRBJ1-5; clone_size: NA; v_call: TRBV28
cdr3_aa: CASSEGSNQPQHF; j_call: TRBJ1-5; clone_size: NA; v_call: TRBV6-4
cdr3_aa: CASSTYAREAFF; j_call: TRBJ1-1; clone_size: once; v_call: TRBV19
cdr3_aa: CASIQGGWGGYTF; j_call: TRBJ1-2; clone_size: NA; v_call: TRBV19
cdr3_aa: CASSLGVEREQFF; j_call: TRBJ2-1; clone_size: NA; v_call: TRBV7-2